The sequence of this T cell receptor beta chain was determined in a study of blood T cell repertoires in COVID-19. About the study: Material from acute and convalescent COVID-19 was sourced from the United States, Italy and Spain. The cDNA or gDNA used as material had been derived from T cells, B-cell-depleted T cells, or PBMCs.

In the original processing: Reference gene primer amplification yielded estimated nucleated cell counts. Libraries were prepared by immunoSEQ multiplex PCR; TCRdb keeps only in-frame clonotypes and omits some of them. That table is the source of V, J and clone size, and D and trimming were worked out from the DNA. The sample includes approximately 45,000 clones, 65% to 85% seen only once; the top ten take around 6.1%. V lost 4 bases, J lost 6 bases, and 4 bases stayed unmatched. CDR1 LNHDA and CDR2 SQIVND come from the germline V gene (reference sequence). The CDR3 consists of 13 residues. Material: peripheral blood. This chain uses TRBV19 with TRBJ2-7, with 9 bases aligning to TRBD1. The sequence was collected from a woman aged 80 or over with acute or convalescent COVID-19. The chain's CDR3 is CASSTGQGGEQYF. In DNA, the CDR3 is TGTGCCAGTAGTACGGGACAGGGAGGCGAGCAGTACTTC.